This T cell receptor (beta chain) was sequenced for a study of CXCR3-negative and CXCR3-positive naive CD8 T cells. Points from the study as a whole: CXCR3 expression dropped partially after cryopreservation, and most assays relied on fresh PBMCs. CXCR3-positive naive cells carried more hydrophobic TRB CDR3s than CXCR3-negative ones. Memory CD8+ cells showed much lower diversity, while both naive subsets displayed comparably high diversity. Surface CD5 looked about the same in the naive subsets, so the authors worked out TCR strength from TRB CDR3 properties.

The libraries of TRB cDNA were constructed through 5' RACE using UMI labels. TCRdb re-called the 5' RACE reads; every CDR3 protein appears as one record, without DNA. The sample has approximately 5,800 distinct CDR3 sequences, and its top ten clones hold around 2.2%. By phenotype, naive CD8+ T cells were CD45RO-CCR7+CD27+CD95-. Judged by frequency, this clonotype is medium-sized. Its specificity is unknown. Input material: naive CXCR3+ CD8+ T cells from blood. As for subset: CD45RO-CCR7+CD27+CD95- naive CD8+ T cells expressing CXCR3 (TNR3+). The receptor comes from a human donor in good health. Some clones in this sample may be carry-over from other donors' samples.

CDR3 loop: CSVEDRRYSYEQYF. The rearrangement links TRBV29-1 to TRBJ2-7. The CDR3 extends over 14 amino acids. Germline V gene data show CDR1 as SQVTM and CDR2 as ANQGSEA.